The T cell receptor beta chain under discussion was sequenced for a study of Graves' ophthalmopathy and Graves' hyperthyroidism. The study amplified TCR beta CDR3 regions using RNA transcripts. Second-round multiplex PCR followed a first-round RT-PCR using HTBI primers. TCRdb itself ran the multiplex PCR reads through MiXCR, one entry per CDR3 protein. Counted here are a few hundred thousand distinct CDR3 sequences, approximately 37% occurring once; the ten biggest clones make up around 4.6%. The sample holds many counts of this clonotype. The receptor was derived from an adult man with Graves' hyperthyroidism. Sequencing input: peripheral blood or thyroid tissue (not recorded which).

CDR3 loop: CASRELDRSNTEAFF. The DNA for the CDR3 is TGTGCCAGCAGAGAGCTGGACAGGTCGAACACTGAAGCTTTCTTT. The chain carries TRBV6-5 and TRBJ1-1; the match to TRBD1 covers 7 bases. V trimming: 6 bases; J trimming: 1 base; junction bases outside the gene matches: 8. Germline V gene data show CDR1 as MNHEY and CDR2 as SVGAGI. The CDR3 sequence is 15 residues long.